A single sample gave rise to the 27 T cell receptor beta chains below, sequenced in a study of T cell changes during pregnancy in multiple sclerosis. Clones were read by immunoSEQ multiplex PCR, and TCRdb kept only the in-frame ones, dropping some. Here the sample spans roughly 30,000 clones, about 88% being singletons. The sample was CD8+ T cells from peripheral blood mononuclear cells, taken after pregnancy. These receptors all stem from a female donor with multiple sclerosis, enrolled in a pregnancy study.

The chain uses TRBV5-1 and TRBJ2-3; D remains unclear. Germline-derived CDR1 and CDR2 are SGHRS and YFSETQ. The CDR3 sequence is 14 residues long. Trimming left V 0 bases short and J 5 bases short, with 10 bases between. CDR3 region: CASSLADRLDTQYF. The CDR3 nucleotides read TGCGCCAGCAGCTTGGCCGACCGACTAGATACGCAGTATTTT.

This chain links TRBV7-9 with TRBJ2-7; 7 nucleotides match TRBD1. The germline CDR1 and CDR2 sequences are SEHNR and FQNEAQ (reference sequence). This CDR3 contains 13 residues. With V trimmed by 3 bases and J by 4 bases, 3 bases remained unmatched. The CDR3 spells CASSFTGDYEQYF. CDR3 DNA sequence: TGTGCCAGCAGCTTTACAGGGGATTACGAGCAGTACTTC.

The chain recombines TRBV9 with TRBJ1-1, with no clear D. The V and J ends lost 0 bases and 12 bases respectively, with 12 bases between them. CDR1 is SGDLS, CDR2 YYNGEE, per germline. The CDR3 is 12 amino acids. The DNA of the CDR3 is TGTGCCAGCAGCGTAGGGGGAGCTCTCCCTTTCTTT. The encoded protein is CASSVGGALPFF.

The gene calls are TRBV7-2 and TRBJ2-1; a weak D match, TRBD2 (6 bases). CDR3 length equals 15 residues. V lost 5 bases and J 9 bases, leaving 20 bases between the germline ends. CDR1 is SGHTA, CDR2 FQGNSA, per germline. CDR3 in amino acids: CASSPWSSGVSEQFF. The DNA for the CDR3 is TGTGCCAGCAGCCCTTGGTCATCGGGGGTCTCTGAGCAGTTCTTC.

The CDR3 sequence is CASSGIVRGMRTEAFF. DNA of the CDR3: TGTGCCAGCAGTGGAATCGTACGGGGTATGAGAACTGAAGCTTTCTTT. The genes are TRBV25-1 and TRBJ1-1, with D hard to call. The length of the CDR3 is 16 residues. CDR1 and CDR2 (germline): MGHDK, SYGVNS. V was shortened by 4 bases and J by 5 bases, with 20 bases between the two germline ends.

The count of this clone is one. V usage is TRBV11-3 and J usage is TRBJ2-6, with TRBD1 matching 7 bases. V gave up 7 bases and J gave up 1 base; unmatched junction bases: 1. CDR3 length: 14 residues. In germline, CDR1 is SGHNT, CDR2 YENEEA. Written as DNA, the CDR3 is TGTGCCAGCAACAGGGGTTCTGGGGCCAACGTCCTGACTTTC. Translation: CASNRGSGANVLTF.

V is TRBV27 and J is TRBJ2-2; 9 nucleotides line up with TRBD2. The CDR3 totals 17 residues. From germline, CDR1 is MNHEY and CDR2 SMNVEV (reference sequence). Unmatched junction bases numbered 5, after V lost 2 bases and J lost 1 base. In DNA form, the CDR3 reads TGTGCCAGCAGTTTAACAGCGGGAGGATGGAACACCGGGGAGCTGTTTTTT. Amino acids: CASSLTAGGWNTGELFF.

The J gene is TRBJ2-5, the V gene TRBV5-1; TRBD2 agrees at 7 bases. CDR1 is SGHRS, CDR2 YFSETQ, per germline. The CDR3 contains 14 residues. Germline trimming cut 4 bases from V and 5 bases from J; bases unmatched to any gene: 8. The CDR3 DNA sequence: TGCGCCAGCAGCGCTAGAGCGGGGTCCGAGACCCAGTACTTC. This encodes CASSARAGSETQYF.

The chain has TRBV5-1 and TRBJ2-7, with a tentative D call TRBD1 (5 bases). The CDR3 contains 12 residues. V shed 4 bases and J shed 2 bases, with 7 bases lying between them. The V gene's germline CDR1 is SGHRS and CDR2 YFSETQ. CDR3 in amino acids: CASSQGAYEQYF. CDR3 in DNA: TGCGCCAGCAGCCAGGGCGCCTACGAGCAGTACTTC.

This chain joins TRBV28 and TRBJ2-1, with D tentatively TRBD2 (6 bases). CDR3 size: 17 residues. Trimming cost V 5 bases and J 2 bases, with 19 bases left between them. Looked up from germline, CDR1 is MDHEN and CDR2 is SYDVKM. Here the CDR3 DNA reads TGTGCCAGCAGTCCCCCGTGGCTCGGGGGACCCTACAATGAGCAGTTCTTC. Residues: CASSPPWLGGPYNEQFF. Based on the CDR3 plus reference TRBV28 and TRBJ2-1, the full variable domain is DVKVTQSSRYLVKRTGEKVFLECVQDMDHENMFWYRQDPGLGLRLIYFSYDVKMKEKGDIPEGYSVSREKKERFSLILESASTNQTSMYLCASSPPWLGGPYNEQFFGPGTRLTVL.

This chain's CDR3 is CASSDSASANEQFF. DNA of the CDR3: TGTGCCAGCAGTGACTCGGCTAGCGCTAACGAGCAGTTCTTC. This chain joins TRBV6-4 and TRBJ2-1; D perhaps matches TRBD2 (6 bases). Germline V CDR1 and CDR2: MRHNA, SNTAGT. V lost 0 bases and J lost 10, with 13 bases in between. This CDR3 is 14 amino acids long.

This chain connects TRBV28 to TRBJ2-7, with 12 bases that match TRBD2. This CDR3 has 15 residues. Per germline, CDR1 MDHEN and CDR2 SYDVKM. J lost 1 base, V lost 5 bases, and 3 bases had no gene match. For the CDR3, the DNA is TGTGCCAGCAGTCGGACTAGCGGGACTTCCTACGAGCAGTACTTC. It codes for CASSRTSGTSYEQYF.

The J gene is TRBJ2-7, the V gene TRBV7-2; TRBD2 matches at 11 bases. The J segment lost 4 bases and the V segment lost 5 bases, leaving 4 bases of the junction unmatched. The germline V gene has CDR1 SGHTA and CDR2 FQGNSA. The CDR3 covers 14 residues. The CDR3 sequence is CASSPGTSGYEQYF. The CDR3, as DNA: TGTGCCAGCAGCCCCGGGACTAGCGGTTACGAGCAGTACTTC.

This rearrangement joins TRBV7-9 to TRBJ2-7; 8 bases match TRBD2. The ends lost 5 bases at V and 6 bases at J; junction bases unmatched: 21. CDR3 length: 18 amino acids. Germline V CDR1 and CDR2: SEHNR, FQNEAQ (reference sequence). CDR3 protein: CASSPRSSQAGVTSEQYF. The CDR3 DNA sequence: TGTGCCAGCAGCCCACGCTCAAGCCAAGCGGGAGTGACTTCCGAGCAGTACTTC.

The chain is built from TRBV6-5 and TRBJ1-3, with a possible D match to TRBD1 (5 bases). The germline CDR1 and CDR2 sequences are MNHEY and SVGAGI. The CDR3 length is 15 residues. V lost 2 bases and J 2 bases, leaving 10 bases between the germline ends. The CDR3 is CASSYGAAAGNTIYF. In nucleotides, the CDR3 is TGTGCCAGCAGTTACGGGGCGGCCGCTGGAAACACCATATATTTT.

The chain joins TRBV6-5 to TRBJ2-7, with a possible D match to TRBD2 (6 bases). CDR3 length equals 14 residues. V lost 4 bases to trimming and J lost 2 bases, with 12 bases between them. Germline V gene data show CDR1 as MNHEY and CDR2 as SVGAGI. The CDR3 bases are TGTGCCAGCAGTTTTGGACTATCCGCCTACGAGCAGTACTTC. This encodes CASSFGLSAYEQYF.

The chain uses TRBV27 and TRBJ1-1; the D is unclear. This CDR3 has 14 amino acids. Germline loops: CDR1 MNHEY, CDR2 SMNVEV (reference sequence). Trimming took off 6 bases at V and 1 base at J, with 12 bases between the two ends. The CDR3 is CASRHSSGNTEAFF. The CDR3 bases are TGTGCCAGCAGACACAGCTCAGGGAACACTGAAGCTTTCTTT.

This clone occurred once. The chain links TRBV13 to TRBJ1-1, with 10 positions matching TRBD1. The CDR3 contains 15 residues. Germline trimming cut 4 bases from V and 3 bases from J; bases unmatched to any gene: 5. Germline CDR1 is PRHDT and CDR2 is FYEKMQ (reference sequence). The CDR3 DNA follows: TGTGCCAGCAGCTGGGCAGGGACAGGGGACACTGAAGCTTTCTTT. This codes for CASSWAGTGDTEAFF.

The CDR3 sequence: CASSLGGREGEQFF. CDR3 coding DNA: TGTGCCAGCAGTTTAGGTGGGAGGGAGGGTGAGCAGTTCTTC. This chain connects TRBV27 to TRBJ2-1; 7 positions agree with TRBD2. Trimming at V came to 2 bases and at J to 9 bases, leaving 7 bases not matched to a gene. The germline CDR1 and CDR2 sequences are MNHEY and SMNVEV (reference sequence). The CDR3 totals 14 residues.

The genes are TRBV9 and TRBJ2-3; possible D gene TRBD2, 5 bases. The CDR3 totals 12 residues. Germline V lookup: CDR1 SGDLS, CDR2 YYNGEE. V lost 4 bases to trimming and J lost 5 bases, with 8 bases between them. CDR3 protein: CASSPEGDTQYF. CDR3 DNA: TGTGCCAGCAGCCCTGAGGGAGATACGCAGTATTTT.

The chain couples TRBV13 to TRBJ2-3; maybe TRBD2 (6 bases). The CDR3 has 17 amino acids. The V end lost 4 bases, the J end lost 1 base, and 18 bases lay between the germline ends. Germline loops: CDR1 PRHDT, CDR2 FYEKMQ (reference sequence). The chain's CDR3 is CASSSLYEGGGTDTQYF. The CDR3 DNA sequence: TGTGCCAGCAGCTCCCTGTATGAGGGAGGCGGCACAGATACGCAGTATTTT.

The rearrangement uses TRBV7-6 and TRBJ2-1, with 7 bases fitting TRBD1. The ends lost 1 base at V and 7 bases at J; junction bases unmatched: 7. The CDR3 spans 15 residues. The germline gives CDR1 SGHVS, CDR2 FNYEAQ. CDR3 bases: TGTGCCAGCAGCTTAGGGCAGGGGGTAGTAAATGAGCAGTTCTTC. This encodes CASSLGQGVVNEQFF.

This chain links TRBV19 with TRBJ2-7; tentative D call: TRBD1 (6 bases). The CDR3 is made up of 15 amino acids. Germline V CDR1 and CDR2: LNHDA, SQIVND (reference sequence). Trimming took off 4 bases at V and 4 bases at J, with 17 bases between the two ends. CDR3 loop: CASSTLQGIQYEQYF. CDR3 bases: TGTGCCAGTAGTACCCTACAGGGAATTCAATACGAGCAGTACTTC.

In DNA form, the CDR3 reads TGTGCCAGCAGTCCTGGCAGGAACTATGGCTACACCTTC. Encoded protein: CASSPGRNYGYTF. The chain employs TRBV6-5 and TRBJ1-2, with D unclear. The CDR3 loop spans 13 amino acids. Trimming left V 5 bases short and J 2 bases short, with 9 bases between. Per the germline V gene, CDR1 is MNHEY and CDR2 is SVGAGI.

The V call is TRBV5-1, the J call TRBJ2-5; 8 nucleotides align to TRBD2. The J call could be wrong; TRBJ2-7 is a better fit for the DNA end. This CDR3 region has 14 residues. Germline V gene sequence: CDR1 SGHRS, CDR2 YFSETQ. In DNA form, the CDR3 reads TGCGCCAGCAGCTTGGCGGGAGGGTCCTACGAGCAGTACTTC. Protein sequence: CASSLAGGSYEQYF.

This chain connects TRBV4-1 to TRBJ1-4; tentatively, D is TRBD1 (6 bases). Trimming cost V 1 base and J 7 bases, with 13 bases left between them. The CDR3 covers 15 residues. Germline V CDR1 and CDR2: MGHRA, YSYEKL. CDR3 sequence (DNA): TGCGCCAGCAGCCAAGGGCAGGGGCGGCCTGAAAAACTGTTTTTT. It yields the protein CASSQGQGRPEKLFF.

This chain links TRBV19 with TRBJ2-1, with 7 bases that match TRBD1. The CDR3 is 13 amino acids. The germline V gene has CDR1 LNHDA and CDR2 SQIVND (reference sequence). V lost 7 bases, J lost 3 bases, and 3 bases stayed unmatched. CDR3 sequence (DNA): TGTGCCAGTAACGCAGGGGGCTACAATGAGCAGTTCTTC. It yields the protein CASNAGGYNEQFF. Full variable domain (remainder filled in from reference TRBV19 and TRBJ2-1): DGGITQSPKYLFRKEGQNVTLSCEQNLNHDAMYWYRQDPGQGLRLIYYSQIVNDFQKGDIAEGYSVSREKKESFPLTVTSAQKNPTAFYLCASNAGGYNEQFFGPGTRLTVL.